These 21 T cell receptor beta chains were sequenced from one sample in a study of regulatory T cells in long-lasting Graves disease. Stated time point: newly diagnosed GD, antithyroid drugs for less than 3 months. Extracted PBMC RNA gave rise to the TCR library. Investigators prepared the TCR beta libraries by applying iRepertoire HTBI primers and Arm-PCR of CDR3 regions. Via MiXCR, TCRdb re-called the multiplex PCR reads, giving one row per CDR3 protein. The repertoire has some 460,000 distinct CDR3 sequences, under 20% of them found once; the top ten carry 12%. The sample was also linked to a second study, of T cells in Graves' hyperthyroidism and ophthalmopathy.

The sequenced sample was peripheral blood mononuclear cells (PBMCs), obtained at new diagnosis, from a patient treated with antithyroid drugs. The receptor set was obtained from a man in his forties or fifties with Graves disease.

Only a few counts were recorded for this clonotype. V gene TRBV3-1 combines with J gene TRBJ1-5; weak D call: TRBD1 (6 bases). The V end was cut by 5 bases, the J end by 2 bases, with 10 bases between. Germline V gene data show CDR1 as LGHDT and CDR2 as YNNKEL (reference sequence). This CDR3 spans 14 amino acids. The CDR3 region is CASSVRGRNQPQHF. The CDR3 DNA is TGTGCCAGCAGCGTCAGGGGTCGCAATCAGCCCCAGCATTTT.

This clonotype has at least ten counts. The chain combines TRBV3-1 with TRBJ2-3, with D perhaps given as TRBD1 or TRBD2 (5 bases each). The germline V gene has CDR1 LGHDT and CDR2 YNNKEL (reference sequence). Trimming removed 1 base from V and 6 bases from J, with 14 bases in between. CDR3 length equals 15 residues. As DNA, the CDR3 is TGTGCCAGCAGCCAAGTTATCAGTGGGACGGATACGCAGTATTTT. It codes for CASSQVISGTDTQYF.

This chain joins TRBV7-2 and TRBJ2-2; D is ambiguous. Trimming stripped 1 base from V and 1 base from J, with 7 bases between. Germline CDR1 reads SGHTA; CDR2 reads FQGNSA. The CDR3 is 15 residues long. CDR3 residues: CASSLGGKNTGELFF. Here the CDR3 DNA reads TGTGCCAGCAGCTTAGGGGGAAAGAACACCGGGGAGCTGTTTTTT.

The chain uses TRBV27 and TRBJ1-4, with unresolved D. Germline CDR1 and CDR2: MNHEY and SMNVEV (reference sequence). V dropped 6 bases and J dropped 0 bases, with 14 bases sitting between them. The CDR3 is 16 amino acids. CDR3: CASRQWSAATNEKLFF. CDR3 nucleotide sequence: TGTGCCAGCAGGCAATGGAGTGCTGCAACTAATGAAAAACTGTTTTTT.

As to this clonotype: This may arise from a read error, as a much more abundant clone is one base away. This likely comes from a read error, as the CDR3 has no conserved phenylalanine or tryptophan at its end. The chain uses TRBV6-2 or TRBV6-3 and TRBJ2-7; 7 bases match TRBD1. Germline V gene lookup returns CDR1 MNHEY and CDR2 SVGEGT. The junction had 5 bases not matched to a gene; V was cut back by 6 bases and J by 0 bases. The CDR3 extends over 14 amino acids. The CDR3 bases are TGTGCCAGCAGCAACTACAGGGGCTCCTACGAGCAGTACCTC. It codes for CASSNYRGSYEQYL.

This clonotype was seen many times. The chain employs TRBV12-3 or TRBV12-4 and TRBJ2-7; 8 bases map to TRBD2. V lost 6 bases, J lost 2 bases, and 6 bases stayed unmatched. This CDR3 comprises 14 residues. The CDR3 sequence: CASRLGGGPYEQYF. The CDR3 DNA follows: TGTGCCAGCAGGCTCGGGGGGGGGCCCTACGAGCAGTACTTC.

This clonotype was counted between two and nine times. V is TRBV5-1 and J is TRBJ2-7; possibly TRBD1 for D (5 bases). V shed 3 bases and J shed 3 bases, with 16 bases lying between them. Germline values: CDR1 SGHRS, CDR2 YFSETQ. This CDR3 comprises 15 residues. In DNA, the CDR3 is TGCGCCAGCAGCTCTGGCCGCGGACAACTCTACGAGCAGTACTTC. Its translation: CASSSGRGQLYEQYF.

This clonotype was seen repeatedly, ten times or more. The chain uses TRBV6-1 and TRBJ1-2; D is unresolved. Trimming stripped 6 bases from V and 7 bases from J, with 9 bases between. Looked up from germline, CDR1 is MNHNS and CDR2 is SASEGT. The CDR3 totals 11 residues. As DNA, the CDR3 is TGTGCCAGCAGCCCATCCGTTGGCTACACCTTC. Encoded protein: CASSPSVGYTF.

The sample holds many counts of this clonotype. The gene calls are TRBV28 and TRBJ2-1, with D maybe TRBD2 (7 bases). Germline CDR1 reads MDHEN; CDR2 reads SYDVKM. V lost 8 bases and J lost 5, with 16 bases in between. CDR3 length: 14 amino acids. The CDR3 reads CASGKGGGHNEQFF. Here the CDR3 DNA reads TGTGCCAGCGGTAAGGGGGGGGGGCACAATGAGCAGTTCTTC.

This clonotype was found many times. The chain has TRBV12-3 or TRBV12-4 and TRBJ2-7; D is perhaps TRBD1 or TRBD2 (6 bases each). The CDR3 extends over 16 amino acids. Trimming took 5 bases from V and 3 from J, leaving 20 bases between them. CDR3 loop: CASSPHKGGGFYEQYF. CDR3 bases: TGTGCCAGCAGTCCCCACAAGGGGGGCGGATTCTACGAGCAGTACTTC.

The V and J genes are TRBV19 and TRBJ1-5; 7 bases fit TRBD1. The junction had 11 bases not matched to a gene; V was cut back by 5 bases and J by 4 bases. CDR3 length equals 16 residues. Per the germline V gene, CDR1 is LNHDA and CDR2 is SQIVND (reference sequence). The CDR3 reads CASSSYRDSLNQPQHF. DNA of the CDR3: TGTGCCAGTAGTTCCTACCGGGACAGCTTAAATCAGCCCCAGCATTTT.

Ten or more counts support this clonotype. This chain joins TRBV12-3 or TRBV12-4 and TRBJ2-7, with TRBD2 matching over 7 bases. This CDR3 has 16 amino acids. V lost 3 bases, J lost 3 bases, and 11 bases stayed unmatched. The CDR3 here is CASSFGGGVGFYEQYF. The CDR3 DNA follows: TGTGCCAGCAGTTTTGGGGGGGGTGTAGGGTTCTACGAGCAGTACTTC.

This clonotype has a count of ten or more. This chain uses TRBV9 with TRBJ2-7, with D possibly being TRBD2 (6 bases). This CDR3 comprises 15 residues. V gave up 0 bases and J gave up 4 bases, with 14 bases separating them. From germline, CDR1 is SGDLS and CDR2 YYNGEE. The CDR3 sequence is CASSVAPAGRYEQYF. CDR3 nucleotides: TGTGCCAGCAGCGTAGCTCCCGCGGGAAGATACGAGCAGTACTTC.

This clonotype was counted ten times or more. V and J are TRBV11-2 and TRBJ1-6, with D possibly being TRBD1 (6 bases). Germline lookup yields CDR1 SGHAT and CDR2 FQNNGV. The CDR3 runs 15 residues. V lost 2 bases and J 6 bases, leaving 11 bases between the germline ends. The CDR3 reads CASSLYGGGNSPLHF. In nucleotides, the CDR3 is TGTGCCAGCAGCTTATACGGAGGGGGTAATTCACCCCTCCACTTT.

Regarding this clonotype: A read error may be the cause here, since a much bigger clone is one base away. The V gene is TRBV15, the J gene TRBJ1-1, with D maybe TRBD1 (6 bases). This CDR3 spans 15 amino acids. CDR1 LNHNV and CDR2 YYDKDF come from the germline V gene (reference sequence). DNA of the CDR3: TGTGCCACCAGCAGAGAACAGGGAAAAGGCACTGGAGCTTTCTTT. It yields the protein CATSREQGKGTGAFF.

Note on this clonotype: A much larger clone differs from this one at a single base, so this may be a read error. The chain carries TRBV11-3 and TRBJ1-1; TRBD1 matches at 9 bases. The CDR3 has 15 amino acids. Germline V gene sequence: CDR1 SGHNT, CDR2 YENEEA. The CDR3 is CASSTGQGENTEASF. The CDR3 coding sequence is TGTGCCAGCAGTACGGGACAGGGAGAGAACACTGAAGCTTCCTTT.

This clonotype was seen ten or more times. The chain is built from TRBV12-3 or TRBV12-4 and TRBJ1-2, with D possibly being TRBD1 (6 bases). V lost 2 bases to trimming and J lost 3 bases, with 13 bases between them. The CDR3 covers 15 residues. This CDR3 is CASSLYGGGHYGYTF. For the CDR3, the DNA is TGTGCCAGCAGTTTATACGGGGGGGGGCACTATGGCTACACCTTC.

This clonotype appeared many times. The rearrangement uses TRBV18 and TRBJ2-1; tentatively, D is TRBD1 (5 bases). The germline V gene has CDR1 KGHSH and CDR2 LQKENI. The CDR3 extends over 14 amino acids. Trimming removed 0 bases from V and 8 bases from J, with 11 bases in between. The CDR3 region is CASSPPSGWHEQFF. In DNA form, the CDR3 reads TGTGCCAGCTCACCACCGTCAGGGTGGCATGAGCAGTTCTTC.

This clonotype showed up many times. The chain combines TRBV5-6 with TRBJ1-6, with unresolved D. Trimming removed 0 bases from V and 7 bases from J, with 8 bases in between. Germline CDR1 SGHDT, CDR2 YYEEEE. The CDR3 contains 14 residues. The DNA of the CDR3 is TGTGCCAGCAGCTTGGGACCGACGAATTCACCCCTCCACTTT. Amino acid sequence: CASSLGPTNSPLHF.

With regard to this clonotype: A read error may be the cause here, since a much bigger clone is one base away. The chain recombines TRBV6-1 with TRBJ2-3; D is unclear. Trimming removed 6 bases from V and 6 bases from J, with 13 bases in between. Per germline, CDR1 MNHNS and CDR2 SASEGT. The CDR3 sequence is 13 residues long. CDR3 sequence reads: CASRPLMIDTQYF. CDR3 sequence (DNA): TGTGCCAGCAGACCGCTGATGATCGATACGCAGTATTTT.

This clonotype was found many times. The rearrangement joins TRBV12-3 or TRBV12-4 to TRBJ1-5; tentative D call: TRBD1 (6 bases). Trimming stripped 3 bases from V and 2 bases from J, with 14 bases between. The CDR3 extends over 16 amino acids. CDR3 nucleotide sequence: TGTGCCAGCAGTTTCGATTACGACAGGCGCAATCAGCCCCAGCATTTT. Translating it yields CASSFDYDRRNQPQHF.